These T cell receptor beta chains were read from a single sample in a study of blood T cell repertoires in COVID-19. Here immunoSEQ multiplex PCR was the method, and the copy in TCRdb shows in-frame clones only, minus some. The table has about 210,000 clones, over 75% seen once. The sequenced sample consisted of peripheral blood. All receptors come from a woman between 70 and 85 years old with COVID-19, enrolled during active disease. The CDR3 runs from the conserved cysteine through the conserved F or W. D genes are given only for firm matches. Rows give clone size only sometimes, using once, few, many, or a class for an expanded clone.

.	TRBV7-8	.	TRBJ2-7	CASSLGPRGSLEQYF	TGTGCCAGCAGCTTAGGGCCTAGAGGATCCCTCGAGCAGTACTTC
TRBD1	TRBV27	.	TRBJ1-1	CASSRGRDTEAFF	TGTGCCAGCAGTAGGGGGCGCGACACTGAAGCTTTCTTT
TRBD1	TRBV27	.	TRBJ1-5	CASSLDGQGRQPQHF	TGTGCCAGCAGTTTAGACGGACAGGGACGTCAGCCCCAGCATTTT
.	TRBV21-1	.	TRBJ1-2	CASSKDGGARGYTF	TGTGCCAGCAGCAAAGATGGGGGGGCGCGGGGCTACACCTTC
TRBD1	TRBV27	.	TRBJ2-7	CASSSDRREQYF	TGTGCCAGCAGTTCGGACAGGCGCGAGCAGTACTTC
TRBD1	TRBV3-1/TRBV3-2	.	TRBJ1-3	CASSQTGSSSGNTIYF	TGTGCCAGCAGCCAGACAGGGAGTTCCTCTGGAAACACCATATATTTT
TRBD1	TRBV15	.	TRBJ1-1	CATSRWEGQENTEAFF	TGTGCCACCAGCAGGTGGGAAGGACAGGAGAACACTGAAGCTTTCTTT
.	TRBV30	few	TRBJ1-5	CAWSKTGDQPQHF	TGTGCCTGGAGTAAGACCGGGGATCAGCCCCAGCATTTT
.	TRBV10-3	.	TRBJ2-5	CAISESDPGETQYF	TGTGCCATCAGTGAGTCAGACCCAGGGGAGACCCAGTACTTC
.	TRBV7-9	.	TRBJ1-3	CASSLGPGLGNTIYF	TGTGCCAGCAGCTTAGGACCAGGGCTCGGAAACACCATATATTTT